The 24 T cell receptor beta chains given below trace back to one sample, sequenced in a study of early T cells in non-severe SARS-CoV-2 infection. Each CDR3 protein is one row after TCRdb ran MiXCR on the 5' RACE reads. The sample includes tens of thousands of distinct CDR3 sequences, approximately 13% seen only once; the top ten take approximately 7%. Sequences were obtained from whole blood. These receptors all come from an adult who was a healthcare worker with PCR-confirmed SARS-CoV-2 infection or an uninfected control (not recorded which).

This clonotype was recorded a few times. CDR3 protein: CASSYPPPEAFF. The CDR3, as DNA: TGTGCCAGCAGTTACCCCCCCCCTGAAGCTTTCTTT. The rearrangement links TRBV6-5 to TRBJ1-1, with D unresolved. V was pared by 2 bases and J by 6 bases, with 7 bases between. The germline CDR1 and CDR2 sequences are MNHEY and SVGAGI. The CDR3 has 12 residues.

This chain links TRBV19 with TRBJ2-3, with 10 bases aligning to TRBD1. From germline, CDR1 is LNHDA and CDR2 SQIVND (reference sequence). The CDR3 is 14 amino acids. Trimming removed 7 bases from V and 2 bases from J; junction bases left unmatched: 3. The chain's CDR3 is CASMDRGYTDTQYF. The CDR3 nucleotides are TGTGCCAGTATGGACAGGGGGTACACAGATACGCAGTATTTT.

There are a few counts of this clonotype. V usage is TRBV5-1 and J usage is TRBJ2-2; the D gene is possibly TRBD2 (6 bases). Between the trimmed V and J ends, which lost 0 bases and 7 bases, there was a span of 13 bases. Germline V gene lookup returns CDR1 SGHRS and CDR2 YFSETQ. The CDR3 covers 15 residues. The CDR3 DNA is TGCGCCAGCAGCTTGGCGTCAGGGAGGATCGGGGAGCTGTTTTTT. Translation gives CASSLASGRIGELFF.

This clonotype appeared a few times. This chain uses TRBV4-3 with TRBJ2-7; TRBD1 matches at 9 bases. The CDR3 contains 15 residues. Germline V gene data show CDR1 as LGHNA and CDR2 as YSLEER. The J segment lost 3 bases and the V segment lost 5 bases, leaving 8 bases of the junction unmatched. CDR3: CASSRDRAQYYEQYF. The CDR3 DNA follows: TGCGCCAGCAGCAGGGACAGGGCCCAATACTACGAGCAGTACTTC.

In this sample, this clonotype turned up a few times. V is TRBV7-2 and J is TRBJ1-1; D is uncertain. Germline-derived CDR1 and CDR2 are SGHTA and FQGNSA. Trimming stripped 7 bases from V and 2 bases from J, with 14 bases between. The CDR3 loop spans 14 amino acids. This CDR3 reads CASTPYGLNTEAFF. The CDR3 coding sequence is TGTGCCAGCACCCCGTATGGCCTCAACACTGAAGCTTTCTTT.

The chain joins TRBV7-2 to TRBJ2-7; either TRBD1 or TRBD2 may fit D (5 bases each). The CDR3 has 16 amino acids. Trimming took off 1 base at V and 5 bases at J, with 18 bases between the two ends. Germline CDR1 reads SGHTA; CDR2 reads FQGNSA. Here the CDR3 reads CASSLDTGTARHEQYF. In DNA form, the CDR3 reads TGTGCCAGCAGCTTAGACACCGGGACGGCGCGCCACGAGCAGTACTTC. The whole variable domain, remainder taken from reference TRBV7-2 and TRBJ2-7, is GAGVSQSPSNKVTEKGKDVELRCDPISGHTALYWYRQSLGQGLEFLIYFQGNSAPDKSGLPSDRFSAERTGGSVSTLTIQRTQQEDSAVYLCASSLDTGTARHEQYFGPGTRLTVT.

The V gene is TRBV27, the J gene TRBJ2-7, with D maybe TRBD1 (6 bases). The CDR3 consists of 15 residues. The V gene's germline CDR1 is MNHEY and CDR2 SMNVEV (reference sequence). The V end was cut by 6 bases, the J end by 9 bases, with 24 bases between. The DNA of the CDR3 is TGTGCCAGCAGCTTAGTGTCCGACAGGCCTGTAAGGCAGTACTTC. This encodes CASSLVSDRPVRQYF.

In the case of this clonotype: It may be a read error: a sequence one base away is much more abundant. The chain is built from TRBV19 and TRBJ2-7; D could derive from TRBD1 or TRBD2 (5 bases each). The V gene's germline CDR1 is LNHDA and CDR2 SQIVND (reference sequence). Trimming removed 6 bases at V and 0 bases at J, with 15 bases between. CDR3 length: 15 amino acids. CDR3 sequence reads: CASRQDAGSSYEQYF. The CDR3 DNA sequence: TGTGCCAGTAGACAGGACGCTGGGAGCTCCTACGAGCAGTACTTC.

This clonotype was counted a few times. V and J are TRBV10-3 and TRBJ1-4; D is uncertain. The V end lost 4 bases, the J end lost 6 bases, and 6 bases lay between the germline ends. The CDR3 length is 12 residues. Germline V gene data show CDR1 as ENHRY and CDR2 as SYGVKD. In DNA form, the CDR3 reads TGTGCCATCAGTGCGAAAGATGAAAAACTGTTTTTT. Its protein product is CAISAKDEKLFF.

V usage is TRBV20-1 and J usage is TRBJ1-3, with unresolved D. Germline loops: CDR1 DFQATT, CDR2 SNEGSKA (reference sequence). V was shortened by 3 bases and J by 7 bases, with 10 bases between the two germline ends. The CDR3 has 12 residues. In DNA form, the CDR3 reads TGCAGTGCTAGCCAGACCGCCAACACCATATATTTT. It encodes CSASQTANTIYF.

The chain is built from TRBV25-1 and TRBJ1-1; possibly TRBD1 for D (5 bases). The germline gives CDR1 MGHDK, CDR2 SYGVNS. This CDR3 comprises 16 residues. The ends were cut back, 4 bases at V and 2 bases at J, with 17 bases in the middle. DNA of the CDR3: TGTGCCAGCAGTGGGACTACAGGAAAGGTTAACACTGAAGCTTTCTTT. Residues: CASSGTTGKVNTEAFF. Filled out from reference TRBV25-1 and TRBJ1-1, the complete variable domain reads EADIYQTPRYLVIGTGKKITLECSQTMGHDKMYWYQQDPGMELHLIHYSYGVNSTEKGDLSSESTVSRIRTEHFPLTLESARPSHTSQYLCASSGTTGKVNTEAFFGQGTRLTVV.

This clonotype was counted between two and nine times. The chain has TRBV4-1 and TRBJ2-3; TRBD1 matches 7 bases. Trimming at V came to 3 bases and at J to 2 bases, leaving 8 bases not matched to a gene. Germline lookup yields CDR1 MGHRA and CDR2 YSYEKL. There are 16 residues in the CDR3. The CDR3 DNA reads as TGCGCCAGCAGCCAGAGAGACAGGGATGACACAGATACGCAGTATTTT. It is translated as CASSQRDRDDTDTQYF.

This clonotype was seen a few times. The chain couples TRBV10-3 to TRBJ1-4, with a tentative D call TRBD1 (5 bases). V was cut by 3 bases and J by 6 bases, with 17 bases left in between. CDR3 size: 16 residues. Germline V gene sequence: CDR1 ENHRY, CDR2 SYGVKD. For the CDR3, the DNA is TGTGCCATCAGTGATCCCCGTTCAGGGATTGATGAAAAACTGTTTTTT. This codes for CAISDPRSGIDEKLFF.

The table lists this clonotype with many counts. The gene calls are TRBV20-1 and TRBJ2-1; 10 bases agree with TRBD2. The germline V gene has CDR1 DFQATT and CDR2 SNEGSKA (reference sequence). The CDR3 runs 14 residues. V shed 4 bases and J 4 bases; nucleotides not matched to a gene: 4. CDR3 nucleotide sequence: TGCAGTGCTACCCCTAGCGGGAGTTACAATGAGCAGTTCTTC. Residues: CSATPSGSYNEQFF.

This clonotype has just a few counts. This chain uses TRBV3-1 with TRBJ2-1, with D perhaps matching TRBD2 (5 bases). The CDR3 has 14 residues. Germline CDR1 is LGHDT and CDR2 is YNNKEL (reference sequence). Trimming left V 0 bases short and J 10 bases short, with 13 bases between. CDR3 protein: CASSQEASPQEQFF. The CDR3 region has the DNA TGTGCCAGCAGCCAAGAAGCTAGCCCCCAGGAGCAGTTCTTC.

For the CDR3, the DNA is TGTGCCAGCGGCAGTTACTCCTACAATGAGCAGTTCTTC. Translation: CASGSYSYNEQFF. The V and J genes are TRBV7-9 and TRBJ2-1; D unclear. Trimming shortened V by 8 bases and J by 0 bases, and 8 bases separated the two germline ends. The germline V gene encodes CDR1 SEHNR and CDR2 FQNEAQ (reference sequence). The CDR3 runs 13 residues.

This clonotype was found many times. The chain links TRBV11-2 to TRBJ1-4, with TRBD1 as a possible D gene (6 bases). The CDR3 runs to 15 residues. Germline V CDR1 and CDR2: SGHAT, FQNNGV. Trimming pared 7 bases from V and 8 bases from J, leaving 20 bases between. CDR3 sequence (DNA): TGTGCCAGCACACCCGGGGGACACCGAGGAGAAAAACTGTTTTTT. It encodes CASTPGGHRGEKLFF.

With respect to this clonotype: A single base separates this from a much larger clone, so it may be a read error. This sequence joins TRBV11-2 and TRBJ2-7, with TRBD2 identical over 7 bases. This CDR3 spans 14 amino acids. Germline-derived CDR1 and CDR2 are SGHAT and FQNNGV. The junction had 7 bases not matched to a gene; V was cut back by 6 bases and J by 2 bases. CDR3 DNA: TGTGCCAGCAGATTAACGGGAGGCGCCTACGAGCAGTACTTC. Translation: CASRLTGGAYEQYF.

This clonotype has only a few counts. The rearrangement joins TRBV6-5 to TRBJ2-7, with TRBD2 as a possible D gene (5 bases). The V gene lost 5 bases and the J gene lost 4 bases, with 9 bases spanning the gap. CDR1 is MNHEY, CDR2 SVGAGI, per germline. The CDR3 covers 12 residues. The CDR3 here is CASSTDYYEQYF. CDR3 bases: TGTGCCAGCAGTACCGACTATTACGAGCAGTACTTC.

This clonotype was counted a few times. The genes are TRBV10-3 and TRBJ1-5; 7 nucleotides align to TRBD1. The CDR3 is made up of 16 amino acids. The junction had 5 bases not matched to a gene; V was cut back by 2 bases and J by 1 base. Germline V lookup: CDR1 ENHRY, CDR2 SYGVKD. The CDR3 protein is CAISETGTESNQPQHF. In nucleotides, the CDR3 is TGTGCCATCAGTGAGACCGGGACAGAAAGCAATCAGCCCCAGCATTTT.

The table lists this clonotype with a few counts. V usage is TRBV29-1 and J usage is TRBJ2-5; D remains unclear. The CDR3 has 11 residues. Trimming pared 4 bases from V and 5 bases from J, leaving 8 bases between. Germline V gene data show CDR1 as SQVTM and CDR2 as ANQGSEA. The chain's CDR3 is CSVAQPETQYF. CDR3 DNA: TGCAGCGTTGCCCAGCCGGAGACCCAGTACTTC.

The gene calls are TRBV19 and TRBJ2-2, with D possibly matching TRBD2 (6 bases). The CDR3 length is 14 residues. CDR1 LNHDA and CDR2 SQIVND come from the germline V gene (reference sequence). V shed 6 bases and J shed 8 bases, with 16 bases lying between them. The CDR3 sequence: CASSPHSGPGELFF. CDR3 in DNA: TGTGCCAGTAGCCCTCACAGCGGGCCGGGGGAGCTGTTTTTT.

This clonotype occurred many times. V gene TRBV30 combines with J gene TRBJ2-5; 9 bases are a match to TRBD2. Unmatched junction bases numbered 4, after V lost 4 bases and J lost 1 base. Germline CDR1 GTSNPN, CDR2 SVGIG (reference sequence). There are 14 residues in the CDR3. This CDR3 is CAWTAGGFQETQYF. In nucleotides, the CDR3 is TGTGCCTGGACAGCGGGAGGTTTCCAAGAGACCCAGTACTTC.

The chain has TRBV12-3 or TRBV12-4 and TRBJ1-2, with 7 bases identical to TRBD1. The CDR3 totals 14 residues. The V and J ends lost 1 base and 8 bases, in that order; junction bases with no gene match: 7. The CDR3 loop is CASSLGGNRGGYTF. CDR3 sequence (DNA): TGTGCCAGCAGTTTAGGCGGGAACAGGGGCGGCTACACCTTC.